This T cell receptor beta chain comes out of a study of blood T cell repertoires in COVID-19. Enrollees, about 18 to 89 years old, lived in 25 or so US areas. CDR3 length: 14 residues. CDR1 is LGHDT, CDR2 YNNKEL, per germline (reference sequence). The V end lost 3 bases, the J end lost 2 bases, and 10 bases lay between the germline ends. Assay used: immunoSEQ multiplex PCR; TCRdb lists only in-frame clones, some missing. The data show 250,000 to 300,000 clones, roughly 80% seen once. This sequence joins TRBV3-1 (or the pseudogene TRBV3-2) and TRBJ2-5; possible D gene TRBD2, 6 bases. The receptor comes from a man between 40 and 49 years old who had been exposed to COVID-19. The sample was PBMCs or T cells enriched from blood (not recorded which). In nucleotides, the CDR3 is TGTGCCAGCAGCCAGGTAGCGGTACAAGAGACCCAGTACTTC. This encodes CASSQVAVQETQYF.